This TCR beta chain was sequenced for a study of cytomegalovirus exposure and HLA in healthy donors. The germline V gene encodes CDR1 LNHDA and CDR2 SQIVND (reference sequence). CDR3 length equals 15 residues. Between the trimmed V and J ends, which lost 3 bases and 0 bases, there was a span of 9 bases. Study results and limitations: Rarity marked most TCR sequences, yet some public TCRs occurred in many donors. Per a later analysis, HLA-associated TCR beta chains showed more clonal expansion than other, equally common TCR beta chains. Links to common viral pathogens appeared, in a later analysis, for several of the most significant clusters. The productive fraction for most TCR beta V segments was about 90% or about 30% in an earlier analysis.

PCR amplification relied on 60 Vbeta primers (plus 13 Jbeta primers). Clones were read by immunoSEQ multiplex PCR, and TCRdb kept only the in-frame ones, dropping some. The clone table shows over 100,000 clones, with the ten largest holding about 1.5%. As to this clone: What it binds is unknown.

Source material: PBMCs. The chain is built from TRBV19 and TRBJ1-5; D is ambiguous. The TCR was taken from a middle-aged woman in good health and CMV-seropositive. CDR3 nucleotide sequence: TGTGCCAGTAGTATCGTAGATGATAGCAATCAGCCCCAGCATTTT. Amino acids: CASSIVDDSNQPQHF.